Listed here are 6 T cell receptor beta chains from one sample, sequenced in a study of T cell responses to AZD1222 COVID-19 vaccine (dated by TCRdb to the early 2020s). The library was prepared using the immunoSEQ multiplex PCR assay. The clones in this table, taken by TCRdb from immuneACCESS, are in-frame only. Not every clone is retained; where verified, under half of the shortfall comes from an unresolved V gene, and the cause of the rest is unknown. The sample has 150,000 or so clones on record, about 89% of them singletons. The ten largest clones represent around 1.6% of the sample. The sample's time point label is to be understood as: baseline before first vaccination. Here the sequenced sample was peripheral blood, taken on day 0 of AZD1222 vaccination. The receptors were gathered from an adult in good health.

J is TRBJ2-3 and V is TRBV15; the D call may be TRBD1 or TRBD2 (7 bases each). V lost 1 base to trimming and J lost 2 bases, with 22 bases between them. The CDR3 has 19 amino acids. Germline V CDR1 and CDR2: LNHNV, YYDKDF (reference sequence). CDR3 nucleotides: TGTGCCACCAGCAGAGGTCTTGCGGGGAGGGGACAGTCCACAGATACGCAGTATTTT. It specifies CATSRGLAGRGQSTDTQYF.

The sample holds one count of this clone. The chain uses TRBV19 and TRBJ2-4, with unresolved D. The CDR3 has 14 residues. Germline CDR1 LNHDA, CDR2 SQIVND (reference sequence). V lost 5 bases and J lost 7, with 15 bases in between. The CDR3 DNA is TGTGCCAGTAGTCCCCGACTCCCCCAGAACATTCAGTACTTC. It specifies CASSPRLPQNIQYF. Full variable domain (remainder filled in from reference TRBV19 and TRBJ2-4): DGGITQSPKYLFRKEGQNVTLSCEQNLNHDAMYWYRQDPGQGLRLIYYSQIVNDFQKGDIAEGYSVSREKKESFPLTVTSAQKNPTAFYLCASSPRLPQNIQYFGAGTRLSVL.

V usage is TRBV28 and J usage is TRBJ1-4, with D unclear. V shed 2 bases and J shed 9 bases, with 13 bases lying between them. Germline values: CDR1 MDHEN, CDR2 SYDVKM. CDR3 size: 14 residues. This CDR3 reads CASSLTGFEQKLFF. The CDR3 DNA follows: TGTGCCAGCAGTTTAACGGGATTCGAACAAAAACTGTTTTTT.

This clone appeared once. V and J are TRBV19 and TRBJ2-1; tentative D call: TRBD2 (5 bases). Trimming left V 5 bases short and J 2 bases short, with 10 bases between. The CDR3 consists of 14 residues. Germline assignment: CDR1 LNHDA and CDR2 SQIVND (reference sequence). The DNA of the CDR3 is TGTGCCAGTAGTGTAACTAGTACCTACAATGAGCAGTTCTTC. This gives the protein CASSVTSTYNEQFF.

This clone has a single count. The chain is built from TRBV7-9 and TRBJ2-5; TRBD2 matches 9 bases. This CDR3 is 14 amino acids long. The germline V gene encodes CDR1 SEHNR and CDR2 FQNEAQ (reference sequence). The V gene end was trimmed by 5 bases and the J gene end by 3 bases; junction bases not matched to a gene: 4. The CDR3 DNA follows: TGTGCCAGCAGCCGCAGACTAGCGGAAGAGACCCAGTACTTC. As protein: CASSRRLAEETQYF.

The rearrangement uses TRBV28 and TRBJ1-1; 7 bases are shared with TRBD1. The V gene end was trimmed by 5 bases and the J gene end by 10 bases; junction bases not matched to a gene: 10. The CDR3 is 13 amino acids. In germline, CDR1 is MDHEN, CDR2 SYDVKM. Here the CDR3 DNA reads TGTGCCAGCAGTCTAGGGACAGCCGGTTTAGCTTTCTTT. Its translation is CASSLGTAGLAFF.